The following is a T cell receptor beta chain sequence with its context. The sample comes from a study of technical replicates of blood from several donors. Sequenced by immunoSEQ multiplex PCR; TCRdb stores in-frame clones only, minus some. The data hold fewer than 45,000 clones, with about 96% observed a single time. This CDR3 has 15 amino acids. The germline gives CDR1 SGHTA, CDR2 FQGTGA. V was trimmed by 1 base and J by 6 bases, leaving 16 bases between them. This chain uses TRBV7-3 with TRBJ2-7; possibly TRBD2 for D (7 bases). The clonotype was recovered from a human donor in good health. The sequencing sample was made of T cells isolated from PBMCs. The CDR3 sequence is CASSLILAGAGEQYF. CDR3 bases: TGTGCCAGCAGCTTAATCCTCGCGGGGGCAGGCGAGCAGTACTTC. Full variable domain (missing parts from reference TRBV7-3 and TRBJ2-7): GAGVSQTPSNKVTEKGKYVELRCDPISGHTALYWYRQSLGQGPEFLIYFQGTGAADDSGLPNDRFFAVRPEGSVSTLKIQRTERGDSAVYLCASSLILAGAGEQYFGPGTRLTVT.